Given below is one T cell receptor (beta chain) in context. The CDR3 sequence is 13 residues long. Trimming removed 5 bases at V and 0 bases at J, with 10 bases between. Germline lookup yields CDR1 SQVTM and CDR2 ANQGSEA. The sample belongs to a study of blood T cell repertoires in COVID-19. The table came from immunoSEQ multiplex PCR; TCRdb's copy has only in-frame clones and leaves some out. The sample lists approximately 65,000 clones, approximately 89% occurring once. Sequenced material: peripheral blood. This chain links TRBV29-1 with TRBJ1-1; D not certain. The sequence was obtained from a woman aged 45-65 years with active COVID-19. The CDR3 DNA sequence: TGCAGCGTTTACGAGGGAATGAACACTGAAGCTTTCTTT. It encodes CSVYEGMNTEAFF.